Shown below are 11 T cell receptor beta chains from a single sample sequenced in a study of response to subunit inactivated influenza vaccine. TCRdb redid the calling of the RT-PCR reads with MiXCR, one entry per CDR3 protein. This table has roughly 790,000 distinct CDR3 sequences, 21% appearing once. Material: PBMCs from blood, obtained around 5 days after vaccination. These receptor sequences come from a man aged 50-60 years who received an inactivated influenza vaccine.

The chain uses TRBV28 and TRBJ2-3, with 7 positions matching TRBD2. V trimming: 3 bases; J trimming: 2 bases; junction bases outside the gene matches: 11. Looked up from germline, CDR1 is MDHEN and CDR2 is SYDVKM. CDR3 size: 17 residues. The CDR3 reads CASSFGSGAPNTDTQYF. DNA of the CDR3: TGTGCCAGCAGTTTCGGGAGCGGGGCCCCCAACACAGATACGCAGTATTTT.

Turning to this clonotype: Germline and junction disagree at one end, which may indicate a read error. CDR3 protein: CCASPGTSGRRGYEQYF. The CDR3 nucleotides read TGCTGTGCTAGTCCCGGGACTAGCGGGAGAAGAGGCTACGAGCAGTACTTC. The chain links TRBV20-1 to TRBJ2-7, with 14 bases that match TRBD2. Per germline, CDR1 DFQATT and CDR2 SNEGSKA (reference sequence). This CDR3 spans 17 amino acids.

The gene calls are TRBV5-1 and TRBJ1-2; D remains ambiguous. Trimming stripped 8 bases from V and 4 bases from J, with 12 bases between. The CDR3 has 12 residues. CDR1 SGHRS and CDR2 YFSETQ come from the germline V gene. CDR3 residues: CASGESSYGYTF. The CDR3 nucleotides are TGCGCCAGTGGAGAATCATCCTATGGCTACACCTTC. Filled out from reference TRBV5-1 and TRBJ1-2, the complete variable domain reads KAGVTQTPRYLIKTRGQQVTLSCSPISGHRSVSWYQQTPGQGLQFLFEYFSETQRNKGNFPGRFSGRQFSNSRSEMNVSTLELGDSALYLCASGESSYGYTFGSGTRLTVV.

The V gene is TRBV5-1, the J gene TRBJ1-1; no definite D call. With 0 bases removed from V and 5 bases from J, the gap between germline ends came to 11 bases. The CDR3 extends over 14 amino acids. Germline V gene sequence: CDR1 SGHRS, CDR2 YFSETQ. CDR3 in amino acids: CASSLDPRWTEAFF. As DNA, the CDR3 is TGCGCCAGCAGCTTGGATCCCCGGTGGACTGAAGCTTTCTTT. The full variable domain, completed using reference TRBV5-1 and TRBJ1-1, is KAGVTQTPRYLIKTRGQQVTLSCSPISGHRSVSWYQQTPGQGLQFLFEYFSETQRNKGNFPGRFSGRQFSNSRSEMNVSTLELGDSALYLCASSLDPRWTEAFFGQGTRLTVV.

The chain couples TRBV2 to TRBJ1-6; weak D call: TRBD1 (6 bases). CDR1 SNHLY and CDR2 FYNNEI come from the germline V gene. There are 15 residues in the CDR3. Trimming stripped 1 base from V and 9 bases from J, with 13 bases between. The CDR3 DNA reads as TGTGCCAGCAGTGAAGTGGGCAGGGGCTCTTCACCCCTCCACTTT. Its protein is CASSEVGRGSSPLHF.

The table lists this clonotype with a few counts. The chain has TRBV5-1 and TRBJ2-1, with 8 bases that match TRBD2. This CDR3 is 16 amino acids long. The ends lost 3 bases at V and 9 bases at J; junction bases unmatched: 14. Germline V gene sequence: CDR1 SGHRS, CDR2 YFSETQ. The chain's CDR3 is CASSSSPGLEMAEQFF. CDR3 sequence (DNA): TGCGCCAGCAGCTCCTCGCCGGGACTAGAAATGGCTGAGCAGTTCTTC. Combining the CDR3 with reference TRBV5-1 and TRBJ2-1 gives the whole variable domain KAGVTQTPRYLIKTRGQQVTLSCSPISGHRSVSWYQQTPGQGLQFLFEYFSETQRNKGNFPGRFSGRQFSNSRSEMNVSTLELGDSALYLCASSSSPGLEMAEQFFGPGTRLTVL.

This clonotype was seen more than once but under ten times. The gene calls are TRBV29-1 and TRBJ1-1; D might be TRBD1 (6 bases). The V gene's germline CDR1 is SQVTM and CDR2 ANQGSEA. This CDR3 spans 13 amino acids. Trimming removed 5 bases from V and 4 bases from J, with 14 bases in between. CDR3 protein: CSVMGGYGTEAFF. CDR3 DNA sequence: TGCAGCGTTATGGGGGGCTATGGCACTGAAGCTTTCTTT.

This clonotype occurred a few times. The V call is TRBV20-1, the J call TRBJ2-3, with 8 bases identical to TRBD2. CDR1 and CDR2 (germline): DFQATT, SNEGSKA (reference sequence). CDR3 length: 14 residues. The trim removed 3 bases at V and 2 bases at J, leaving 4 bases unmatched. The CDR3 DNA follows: TGCAGTGCTAGTATACTAGCGGACACAGATACGCAGTATTTT. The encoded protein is CSASILADTDTQYF.

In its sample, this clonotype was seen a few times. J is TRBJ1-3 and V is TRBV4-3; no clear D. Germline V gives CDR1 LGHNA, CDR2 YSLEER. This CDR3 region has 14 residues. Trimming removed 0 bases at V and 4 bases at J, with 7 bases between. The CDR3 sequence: CASSQDRTGNTIYF. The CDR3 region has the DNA TGCGCCAGCAGCCAAGATCGTACAGGAAACACCATATATTTT.

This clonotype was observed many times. CDR3 coding DNA: TGTGCCAGCAGCCCCAGCTTAGCCCTAGGGTATTACGAGCAGTACTTC. This translates into CASSPSLALGYYEQYF. This chain uses TRBV4-2 with TRBJ2-7; no clear D. The CDR3 consists of 16 residues. CDR1 is LGHNA, CDR2 YNFKEQ, per germline. V lost 4 bases to trimming and J lost 4 bases, with 20 bases between them.

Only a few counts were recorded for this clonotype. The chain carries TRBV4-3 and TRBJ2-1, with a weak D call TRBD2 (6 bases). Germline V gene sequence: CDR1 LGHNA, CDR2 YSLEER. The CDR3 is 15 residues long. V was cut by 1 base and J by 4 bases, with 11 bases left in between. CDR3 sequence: CASSQARTTYNEQFF. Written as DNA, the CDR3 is TGCGCCAGCAGCCAAGCCCGGACTACTTACAATGAGCAGTTCTTC.